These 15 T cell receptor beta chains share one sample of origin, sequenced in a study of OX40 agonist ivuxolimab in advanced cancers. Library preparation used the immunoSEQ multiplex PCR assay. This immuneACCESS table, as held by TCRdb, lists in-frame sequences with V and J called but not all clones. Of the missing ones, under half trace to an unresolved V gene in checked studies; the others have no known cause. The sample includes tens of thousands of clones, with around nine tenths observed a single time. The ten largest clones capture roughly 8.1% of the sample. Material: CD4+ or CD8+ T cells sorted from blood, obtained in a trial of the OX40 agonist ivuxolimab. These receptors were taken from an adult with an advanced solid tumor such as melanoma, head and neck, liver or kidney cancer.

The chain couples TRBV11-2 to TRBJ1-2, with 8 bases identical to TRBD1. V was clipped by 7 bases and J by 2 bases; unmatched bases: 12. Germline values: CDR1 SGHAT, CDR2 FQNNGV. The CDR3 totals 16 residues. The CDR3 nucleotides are TGTGCCAGCACCGCTTCCCGGACAGGGCCAAACTATGGCTACACCTTC. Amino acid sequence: CASTASRTGPNYGYTF. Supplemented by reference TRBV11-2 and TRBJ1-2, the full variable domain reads EAGVAQSPRYKIIEKRQSVAFWCNPISGHATLYWYQQILGQGPKLLIQFQNNGVVDDSQLPKDRFSAERLKGVDSTLKIQPAKLEDSAVYLCASTASRTGPNYGYTFGSGTRLTVV.

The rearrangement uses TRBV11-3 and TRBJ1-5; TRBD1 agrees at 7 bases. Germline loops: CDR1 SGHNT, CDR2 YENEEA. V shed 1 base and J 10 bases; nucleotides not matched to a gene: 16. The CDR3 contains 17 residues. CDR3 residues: CASSLGTGQQLMGPQHF. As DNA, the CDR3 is TGTGCCAGCAGCTTAGGGACGGGACAGCAACTAATGGGCCCCCAGCATTTT.

CDR3 sequence: CASSLSRQEISYEQYF. The DNA for the CDR3 is TGTGCCAGCAGTTTATCGAGACAGGAGATCTCCTACGAGCAGTACTTC. The chain recombines TRBV27 with TRBJ2-7, with D possibly TRBD1 on 6 matching bases. Between the trimmed V and J ends, which lost 0 bases and 0 bases, there was a span of 12 bases. Per germline, CDR1 MNHEY and CDR2 SMNVEV (reference sequence). The CDR3 extends over 16 amino acids.

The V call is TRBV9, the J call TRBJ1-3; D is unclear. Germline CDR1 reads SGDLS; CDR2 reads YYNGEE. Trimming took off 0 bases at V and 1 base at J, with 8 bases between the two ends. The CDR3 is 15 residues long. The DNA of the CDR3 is TGTGCCAGCAGCGTAGTGCCCACTTCTGGAAACACCATATATTTT. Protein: CASSVVPTSGNTIYF. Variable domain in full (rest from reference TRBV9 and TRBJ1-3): DSGVTQTPKHLITATGQRVTLRCSPRSGDLSVYWYQQSLDQGLQFLIQYYNGEERAKGNILERFSAQQFPDLHSELNLSSLELGDSALYFCASSVVPTSGNTIYFGEGSWLTVV.

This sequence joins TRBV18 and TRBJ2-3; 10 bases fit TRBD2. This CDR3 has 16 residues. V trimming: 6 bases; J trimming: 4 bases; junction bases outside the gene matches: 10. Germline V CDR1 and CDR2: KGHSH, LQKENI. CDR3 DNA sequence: TGTGCCAGCTCCTACACCCTAGCGGGAGCAGCAGATACGCAGTATTTT. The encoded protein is CASSYTLAGAADTQYF.

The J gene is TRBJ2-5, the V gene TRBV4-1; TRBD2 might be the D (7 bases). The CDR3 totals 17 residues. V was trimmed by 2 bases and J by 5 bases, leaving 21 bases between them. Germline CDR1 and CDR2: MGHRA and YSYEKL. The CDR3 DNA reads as TGCGCCAGCAGCCAATACCGGGACAAGGGGGGGAGGGAGACCCAGTACTTC. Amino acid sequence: CASSQYRDKGGRETQYF.

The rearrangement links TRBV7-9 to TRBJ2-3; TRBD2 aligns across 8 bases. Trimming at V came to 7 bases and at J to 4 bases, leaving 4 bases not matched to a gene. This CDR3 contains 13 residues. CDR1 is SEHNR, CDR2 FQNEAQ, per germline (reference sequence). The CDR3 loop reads CASNRGGADTQYF. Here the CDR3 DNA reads TGTGCCAGCAACCGGGGGGGCGCAGATACGCAGTATTTT.

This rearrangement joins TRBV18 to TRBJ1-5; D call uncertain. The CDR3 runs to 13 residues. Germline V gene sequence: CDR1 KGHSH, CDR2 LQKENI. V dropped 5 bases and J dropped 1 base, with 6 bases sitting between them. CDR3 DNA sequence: TGTGCCAGCTCAGAACTCAGCAATCAGCCCCAGCATTTT. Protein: CASSELSNQPQHF.

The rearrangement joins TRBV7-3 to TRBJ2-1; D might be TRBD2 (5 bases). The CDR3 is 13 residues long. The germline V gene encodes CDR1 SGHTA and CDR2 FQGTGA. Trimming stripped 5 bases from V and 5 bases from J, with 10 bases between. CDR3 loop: CASSGGRNNEQFF. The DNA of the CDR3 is TGTGCCAGCAGCGGAGGACGGAACAATGAGCAGTTCTTC.

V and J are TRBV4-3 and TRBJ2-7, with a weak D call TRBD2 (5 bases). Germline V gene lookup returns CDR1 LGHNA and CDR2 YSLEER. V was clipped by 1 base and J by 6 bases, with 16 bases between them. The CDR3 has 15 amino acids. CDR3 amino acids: CASSQAPSYPSEQYF. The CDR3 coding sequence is TGCGCCAGCAGCCAAGCTCCTAGCTACCCTTCCGAGCAGTACTTC.

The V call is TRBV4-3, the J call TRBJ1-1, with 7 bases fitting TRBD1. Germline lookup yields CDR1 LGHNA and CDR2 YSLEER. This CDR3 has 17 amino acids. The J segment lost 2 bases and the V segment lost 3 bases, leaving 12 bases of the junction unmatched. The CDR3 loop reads CASSQIPGQTVNTEAFF. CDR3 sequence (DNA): TGCGCCAGCAGCCAGATCCCGGGACAGACCGTTAACACTGAAGCTTTCTTT.

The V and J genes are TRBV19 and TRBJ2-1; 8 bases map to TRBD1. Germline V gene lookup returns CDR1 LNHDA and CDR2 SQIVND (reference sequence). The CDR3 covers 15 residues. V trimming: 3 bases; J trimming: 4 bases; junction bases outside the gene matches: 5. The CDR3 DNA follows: TGTGCCAGTAGTATTCGGCAGGGGGCTTACAATGAGCAGTTCTTC. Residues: CASSIRQGAYNEQFF.

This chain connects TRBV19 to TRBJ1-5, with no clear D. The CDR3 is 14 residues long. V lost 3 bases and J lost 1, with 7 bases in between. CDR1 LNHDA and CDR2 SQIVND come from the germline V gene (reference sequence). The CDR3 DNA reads TGTGCCAGTAGTATTGACGGGAGCAATCAGCCCCAGCATTTT. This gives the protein CASSIDGSNQPQHF.

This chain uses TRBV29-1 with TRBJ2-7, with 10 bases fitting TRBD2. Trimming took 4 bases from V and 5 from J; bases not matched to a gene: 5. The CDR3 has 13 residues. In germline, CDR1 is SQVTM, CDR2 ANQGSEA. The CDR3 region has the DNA TGCAGCGTTGTCCCCGGGACTAGCGACGAGCAGTACTTC. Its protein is CSVVPGTSDEQYF.

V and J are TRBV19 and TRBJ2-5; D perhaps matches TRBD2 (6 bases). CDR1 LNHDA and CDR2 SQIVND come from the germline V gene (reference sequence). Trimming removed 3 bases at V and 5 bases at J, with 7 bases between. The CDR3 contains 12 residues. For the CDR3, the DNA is TGTGCCAGTAGTATTGGGGGGGAGACCCAGTACTTC. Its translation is CASSIGGETQYF.